A selection of T cell receptor beta chains follows, all from one sample in a study of blood T cell repertoires in COVID-19. Repertoires were generated with immunoSEQ multiplex PCR, while TCRdb's copy carries only in-frame clones and drops some. The repertoire consists of fewer than 200,000 clones, with about 86% occurring once and the leading ten covering around 7.8%. Sequenced material: PBMCs or T cells enriched from blood (not recorded which). These TCRs come from a man aged 50 to 59 who had recovered from COVID-19. CDR3s include the opening cysteine and the closing phenylalanine or tryptophan. The order of the fields is clone size, D gene, CDR3 length, V gene, J gene, CDR3 protein, CDR3 DNA. D genes are given only for firm matches. Some rows mark clone size as missing; the rest say once, few, many or name a class of expanded clone.

abundance: NA; d_gene: TRBD2; len: 16; v_gene: TRBV19; j_gene: TRBJ2-3; CDR3aa: CASSTILAGGTDTQYF; CDR3nt: TGTGCCAGTAGTACGATACTAGCGGGGGGCACAGATACGCAGTATTTT
abundance: NA; d_gene: NA; len: 15; v_gene: TRBV9; j_gene: TRBJ2-3; CDR3aa: CASSLPQGSTDTQYF; CDR3nt: TGTGCCAGCAGCCTACCCCAGGGTAGCACAGATACGCAGTATTTT
abundance: NA; d_gene: TRBD1; len: 14; v_gene: TRBV5-6; j_gene: TRBJ1-2; CDR3aa: CASIPRAGGWGYTF; CDR3nt: TGTGCCAGCATCCCTCGGGCAGGGGGCTGGGGCTACACCTTC
abundance: NA; d_gene: NA; len: 14; v_gene: TRBV7-8; j_gene: TRBJ1-5; CDR3aa: CASSSAGLNQPQHF; CDR3nt: TGTGCCAGCAGCTCCGCGGGCCTCAATCAGCCCCAGCATTTT
abundance: NA; d_gene: TRBD1; len: 13; v_gene: TRBV19; j_gene: TRBJ2-7; CDR3aa: CASSTDRGYEQYF; CDR3nt: TGTGCCAGTAGTACGGACAGGGGGTACGAGCAGTACTTC
abundance: NA; d_gene: TRBD2; len: 18; v_gene: TRBV3-1/TRBV3-2; j_gene: TRBJ2-3; CDR3aa: CASSQDSLAGASTDTQYF; CDR3nt: TGTGCCAGCAGCCAAGATTCTTTAGCGGGGGCCAGCACAGATACGCAGTATTTT
abundance: few; d_gene: TRBD2; len: 20; v_gene: TRBV7-6; j_gene: TRBJ2-3; CDR3aa: CASSFYRTSGGLASTDTQYF; CDR3nt: TGTGCCAGCAGCTTTTATAGGACTAGCGGGGGGCTAGCTAGCACAGATACGCAGTATTTT
abundance: once; d_gene: NA; len: 14; v_gene: TRBV10-3; j_gene: TRBJ1-3; CDR3aa: CAISAVGSGNTIYF; CDR3nt: TGTGCCATCAGTGCTGTAGGGAGTGGAAACACCATATATTTT
abundance: NA; d_gene: NA; len: 14; v_gene: TRBV25-1; j_gene: TRBJ2-5; CDR3aa: CASSVRQAQETQYF; CDR3nt: TGTGCCAGCAGTGTTCGCCAGGCCCAAGAGACCCAGTACTTC
abundance: few; d_gene: NA; len: 13; v_gene: TRBV2; j_gene: TRBJ1-6; CDR3aa: CASRQGVGSPLHF; CDR3nt: TGTGCCAGCAGGCAGGGCGTAGGTTCACCCCTCCACTTT
abundance: NA; d_gene: NA; len: 12; v_gene: TRBV7-8; j_gene: TRBJ1-2; CDR3aa: CASSPVGGGYTF; CDR3nt: TGTGCCAGCAGCCCCGTTGGGGGGGGCTACACCTTC
abundance: NA; d_gene: TRBD1; len: 16; v_gene: TRBV4-2; j_gene: TRBJ2-2; CDR3aa: CASSQDPRGLTGELFF; CDR3nt: TGTGCCAGCAGCCAAGATCCCAGGGGGCTCACCGGGGAGCTGTTTTTT
abundance: NA; d_gene: NA; len: 15; v_gene: TRBV6-1; j_gene: TRBJ1-2; CDR3aa: CASSEGSLGLMGYTF; CDR3nt: TGTGCCAGCAGTGAAGGGAGCCTGGGTTTGATGGGCTACACCTTC
abundance: NA; d_gene: TRBD1; len: 16; v_gene: TRBV6-5; j_gene: TRBJ2-1; CDR3aa: CASSYFPPGQYNEQLF; CDR3nt: TGTGCCAGCAGTTACTTCCCCCCGGGACAGTACAATGAGCAGCTCTTC
abundance: NA; d_gene: TRBD1; len: 16; v_gene: TRBV7-3; j_gene: TRBJ2-2; CDR3aa: CASSYRTGTGFGELFF; CDR3nt: TGTGCCAGCAGCTATCGCACCGGGACAGGGTTCGGGGAGCTGTTTTTT
abundance: few; d_gene: NA; len: 12; v_gene: TRBV19; j_gene: TRBJ2-3; CDR3aa: CASRLAGDTQYF; CDR3nt: TGTGCCAGTAGGCTAGCAGGAGATACGCAGTATTTT
abundance: NA; d_gene: TRBD1; len: 15; v_gene: TRBV6-5; j_gene: TRBJ2-7; CDR3aa: CASSWARGIRYEQYF; CDR3nt: TGTGCCAGCAGCTGGGCCAGGGGGATCCGATACGAGCAGTACTTC
abundance: NA; d_gene: TRBD2; len: 14; v_gene: TRBV19; j_gene: TRBJ2-5; CDR3aa: CASRASSGQETQYF; CDR3nt: TGTGCCAGTAGGGCCTCTAGCGGCCAAGAGACCCAGTACTTC
abundance: NA; d_gene: NA; len: 20; v_gene: TRBV2; j_gene: TRBJ1-2; CDR3aa: CASSEWLIQGLNSVTDGYTF; CDR3nt: TGTGCCAGCAGTGAATGGCTTATCCAGGGGTTGAACTCGGTCACGGATGGCTACACCTTC
abundance: NA; d_gene: TRBD1; len: 15; v_gene: TRBV27; j_gene: TRBJ1-2; CDR3aa: CASRETGTGNYGYTF; CDR3nt: TGTGCCAGCAGAGAAACCGGGACAGGGAACTATGGCTACACCTTC
abundance: NA; d_gene: NA; len: 15; v_gene: TRBV7-3; j_gene: TRBJ2-5; CDR3aa: CASSLSLGAQETQYF; CDR3nt: TGTGCCAGCAGCTTAAGTCTAGGAGCTCAAGAGACCCAGTACTTC
abundance: NA; d_gene: NA; len: 17; v_gene: TRBV15; j_gene: TRBJ2-3; CDR3aa: CATSRPGTGDRTDTQYF; CDR3nt: TGTGCCACCAGCAGACCAGGGACTGGGGATAGGACAGATACGCAGTATTTT
abundance: few; d_gene: NA; len: 12; v_gene: TRBV5-6; j_gene: TRBJ1-1; CDR3aa: CASSLVANEAFF; CDR3nt: TGTGCCAGCAGCTTGGTAGCAAATGAAGCTTTCTTT
abundance: NA; d_gene: NA; len: 13; v_gene: TRBV7-2; j_gene: TRBJ2-1; CDR3aa: CASSSGQYNEQFF; CDR3nt: TGTGCCAGCAGCTCTGGACAGTACAATGAGCAGTTCTTC
abundance: NA; d_gene: NA; len: 17; v_gene: TRBV6-1; j_gene: TRBJ1-6; CDR3aa: CASSEIWRFSYNSPLHF; CDR3nt: TGTGCCAGCAGTGAAATTTGGAGGTTTTCCTATAATTCACCCCTCCACTTT
abundance: NA; d_gene: TRBD1; len: 15; v_gene: TRBV7-8; j_gene: TRBJ2-7; CDR3aa: CASSLAGTGSYEQYF; CDR3nt: TGTGCCAGCAGCTTAGCAGGGACAGGTAGTTACGAGCAGTACTTC
abundance: NA; d_gene: TRBD1; len: 15; v_gene: TRBV7-9; j_gene: TRBJ1-5; CDR3aa: CASSLTGQAPGPQHF; CDR3nt: TGTGCCAGCAGCTTGACGGGACAGGCGCCCGGGCCCCAGCATTTT
abundance: NA; d_gene: TRBD1; len: 14; v_gene: TRBV14; j_gene: TRBJ2-7; CDR3aa: CASSLRQGREEQYF; CDR3nt: TGTGCCAGCAGCCTCCGACAGGGACGAGAGGAGCAGTACTTC
abundance: NA; d_gene: TRBD1; len: 16; v_gene: TRBV5-4; j_gene: TRBJ2-4; CDR3aa: CASSLSGGIAKNIQYF; CDR3nt: TGTGCCAGCAGCTTGTCAGGGGGAATAGCCAAAAACATTCAGTACTTC